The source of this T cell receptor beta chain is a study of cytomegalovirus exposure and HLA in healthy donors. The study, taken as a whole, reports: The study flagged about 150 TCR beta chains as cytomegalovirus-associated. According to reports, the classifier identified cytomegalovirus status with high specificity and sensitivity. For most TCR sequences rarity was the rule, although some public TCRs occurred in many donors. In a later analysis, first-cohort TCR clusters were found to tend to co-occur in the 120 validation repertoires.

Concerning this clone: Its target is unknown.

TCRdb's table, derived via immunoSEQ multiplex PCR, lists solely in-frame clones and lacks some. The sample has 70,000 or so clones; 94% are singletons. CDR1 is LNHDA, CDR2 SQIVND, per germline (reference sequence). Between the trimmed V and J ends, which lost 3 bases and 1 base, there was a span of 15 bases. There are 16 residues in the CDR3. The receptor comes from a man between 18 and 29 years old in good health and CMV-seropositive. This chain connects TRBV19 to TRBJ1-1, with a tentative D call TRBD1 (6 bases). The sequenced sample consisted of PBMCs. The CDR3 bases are TGTGCCAGTAGTATTGAGTTTGGACAGTCGAACACTGAAGCTTTCTTT. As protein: CASSIEFGQSNTEAFF.